The 13 T cell receptor beta chains in this list originate from one sample, sequenced in a study of T cell repertoires in cytomegalovirus infection. Which antigens these TCRs recognize remains unknown. TCRdb reprocessed the reads via MiXCR and lists one record per CDR3 protein. Of 80,000 to 95,000 distinct CDR3 sequences in the sample, 25% to 30% were seen once. This specimen was CD8+ T cells from cultured PBMCs, taken from culture after CMV antigen stimulation. All receptors derive from a human donor in good health (CMV status not recorded). Some clones in this sample may be carry-over from other donors' samples.

This clonotype showed up many times. CDR3 in DNA: TGTGCCAGCAGCCTAGGACAAACTAGAGAAGCTTTCTTT. Amino acid sequence: CASSLGQTREAFF. The chain combines TRBV7-2 with TRBJ1-1; a possible D gene is TRBD1 (5 bases). Trimming cost V 5 bases and J 8 bases, with 15 bases left between them. The CDR3 runs 13 residues. Germline V gene data show CDR1 as SGHTA and CDR2 as FQGNSA.

The chain links TRBV2 to TRBJ2-7, with unresolved D. Trimming stripped 6 bases from V and 2 bases from J, with 20 bases between. This CDR3 is 16 amino acids long. Germline lookup yields CDR1 SNHLY and CDR2 FYNNEI. Here the CDR3 reads CASRPPPGTVPYEQYF. The DNA of the CDR3 is TGTGCCAGCAGACCCCCTCCGGGTACGGTCCCCTACGAGCAGTACTTC.

Of note for this clonotype: A read error may account for a junction end that differs from germline. The CDR3 reads CASSLWGGLEQFF. The DNA for the CDR3 is TGTGCCAGCAGCTTGTGGGGGGGGCTCGAGCAGTTCTTC. The rearrangement joins TRBV5-3 to TRBJ2-1; TRBD2 might be the D (7 bases). TRBV5-3 falls under the ORF class, with uncertain function. The CDR3 length is 13 residues.

A few counts support this clonotype. The chain couples TRBV19 to TRBJ2-5, with TRBD1 matching over 10 bases. The length of the CDR3 is 16 residues. Germline assignment: CDR1 LNHDA and CDR2 SQIVND (reference sequence). Trimming removed 5 bases from V and 4 bases from J; junction bases left unmatched: 10. The CDR3 region has the DNA TGTGCCAGTAGTGAACCGGACAGGGGGTCTCGAGAGACCCAGTACTTC. Its protein product is CASSEPDRGSRETQYF.

This clonotype was counted at least ten times. The rearrangement joins TRBV5-4 to TRBJ2-1; 13 positions match TRBD2. The CDR3 has 15 amino acids. The germline gives CDR1 SGHNT, CDR2 YYREEE (reference sequence). J lost 12 bases, V lost 4 bases, and 10 bases had no gene match. The CDR3 DNA sequence: TGTGCCAGCAGCCCCCCCGGACTAGCGGGGGAAGTGCAGTTCTTC. It yields the protein CASSPPGLAGEVQFF.

This clonotype has only a few counts. V usage is TRBV20-1 and J usage is TRBJ2-3; 12 bases fit TRBD2. CDR1 and CDR2 (germline): DFQATT, SNEGSKA (reference sequence). The CDR3 consists of 15 residues. Trimming at V came to 6 bases and at J to 0 bases, leaving 4 bases not matched to a gene. For the CDR3, the DNA is TGCAGTGCAAGACTAGCGGGGGACAGCACAGATACGCAGTATTTT. Its protein product is CSARLAGDSTDTQYF.

This clonotype was picked up many times. V gene TRBV7-2 combines with J gene TRBJ1-1; maybe TRBD1 (5 bases). Between the trimmed V and J ends, which lost 5 bases and 5 bases, there was a span of 15 bases. Germline V lookup: CDR1 SGHTA, CDR2 FQGNSA. The CDR3 contains 14 residues. The DNA for the CDR3 is TGTGCCAGCAGCCCCGGGGGGAGCTTGACTGAAGCTTTCTTT. Translated: CASSPGGSLTEAFF.

This clonotype was counted many times. The chain has TRBV7-9 and TRBJ1-4, with D possibly matching TRBD1 (6 bases). The V and J ends lost 6 bases and 4 bases respectively, with 12 bases between them. Germline V gives CDR1 SEHNR, CDR2 FQNEAQ (reference sequence). The CDR3 sequence is 14 residues long. CDR3 nucleotide sequence: TGTGCCAGCAGTTCGGGACACCATAATGAAAAACTGTTTTTT. Translated: CASSSGHHNEKLFF.

In this sample, this clonotype turned up once. This sequence joins TRBV27 and TRBJ2-5, with D uncertain. This CDR3 is built from 12 residues. CDR1 and CDR2 (germline): MNHEY, SMNVEV (reference sequence). Trimming stripped 9 bases from V and 0 bases from J, with 8 bases between. The CDR3 reads CASGVYQETQYF. DNA for the CDR3: TGTGCCAGTGGGGTTTACCAAGAGACCCAGTACTTC.

In its sample, this clonotype was seen many times. The CDR3 spells CARVRGVQDIQYF. The CDR3 nucleotides are TGTGCCAGAGTCCGGGGGGTCCAGGACATTCAGTACTTC. The chain links TRBV27 to TRBJ2-4, with 7 bases lining up with TRBD2. The CDR3 loop spans 13 amino acids. Trimming cost V 9 bases and J 8 bases; bases outside gene matches: 10. Germline V lookup: CDR1 MNHEY, CDR2 SMNVEV (reference sequence).

CDR3 sequence: CASSLSGGGETQYF. In DNA form, the CDR3 reads TGTGCCAGCAGTTTATCCGGGGGCGGGGAGACCCAGTACTTC. The V gene is TRBV12-3 or TRBV12-4, the J gene TRBJ2-5; D assignment may be TRBD1 or TRBD2 (6 bases each). The CDR3 consists of 14 residues. V lost 2 bases, J lost 5 bases, and 12 bases lay in between.

This clonotype has a handful of counts. This rearrangement joins TRBV6-1 to TRBJ1-3, with a possible D match to TRBD1 (6 bases). The CDR3 totals 14 residues. Per germline, CDR1 MNHNS and CDR2 SASEGT. The V gene lost 8 bases and the J gene lost 0 bases, with 11 bases spanning the gap. CDR3 sequence: CASYGTSSGNTIYF. In nucleotides, the CDR3 is TGTGCCAGCTATGGGACAAGCTCTGGAAACACCATATATTTT.

This clonotype was detected a few times. V gene TRBV6-2 or TRBV6-3 combines with J gene TRBJ2-5; 7 bases align to TRBD1. The CDR3 totals 16 residues. The germline gives CDR1 MNHEY, CDR2 SVGEGT. Germline trimming cut 6 bases from V and 1 base from J; bases unmatched to any gene: 11. The CDR3 here is CASRSSGTALQETQYF. The CDR3 DNA is TGTGCCAGCAGATCTTCTGGGACAGCCCTCCAAGAGACCCAGTACTTC.